This T cell receptor (beta chain) was identified during a study of cytotoxic CD8 clonotypes in ibrutinib-treated CLL. Assay: immunoSEQ multiplex PCR; the TCRdb copy retains only in-frame clones and omits some. The repertoire holds some 300,000 clones, with about 80% as singletons. Trimming pared 0 bases from V and 6 bases from J, leaving 13 bases between. Germline CDR1 and CDR2: SGHRS and YFSETQ. The CDR3 sequence is 14 residues long. V usage is TRBV5-1 and J usage is TRBJ2-7; D perhaps matches TRBD2 (6 bases). The sequence came from a human donor with chronic lymphocytic leukemia. The sequences come from PBMCs, collected before ibrutinib treatment. The CDR3 protein is CASSLAGGRSEQYF. The CDR3 DNA reads as TGCGCCAGCAGCTTGGCCGGGGGACGGTCCGAGCAGTACTTC.